This T cell receptor (beta chain) was identified in a study of T cells of healthy individuals. This clonotype has ten or more counts. The CDR3 is made up of 14 amino acids. V lost 1 base, J lost 2 bases, and 11 bases lay in between. Germline V gene lookup returns CDR1 GTSNPN and CDR2 SVGIG (reference sequence). MiXCR, run by TCRdb on the 5' RACE reads, gives a single entry per CDR3 protein. The sample lists 60,000 to 80,000 distinct CDR3 sequences, roughly 15% occurring once. The V gene is TRBV30, the J gene TRBJ1-1, with D uncertain. The TCR was taken from a human donor in good health. CDR3 amino acids: CAWSGVAPNTEAFF. The CDR3 DNA reads TGTGCCTGGAGTGGGGTGGCGCCAAACACTGAAGCTTTCTTT. Supplemented by reference TRBV30 and TRBJ1-1, the full variable domain reads SQTIHQWPATLVQPVGSPLSLECTVEGTSNPNLYWYRQAAGRGLQLLFYSVGIGQISSEVPQNLSASRPQDRQFILSSKKLLLSDSGFYLCAWSGVAPNTEAFFGQGTRLTVV.